This record covers a single T cell receptor beta chain. The data were taken from a study of neurological immune-mediated disorders. This CDR3 is 16 amino acids long. CDR1 is SGHRS, CDR2 YFSETQ, per germline. The junction had 8 bases not matched to a gene; V was cut back by 0 bases and J by 6 bases. By 5'RACE with 10-nucleotide random UMIs, the cDNA was made. TCRdb re-derived calls from the 5' RACE reads in MiXCR, one entry per CDR3 protein. The profile covers over 35,000 distinct CDR3 sequences, with 9.5% to 15% appearing a single time and 1.3% taken by the ten largest. This chain links TRBV5-1 with TRBJ2-2; 7 positions agree with TRBD1. The receptor's source is a female donor in good health. The sequenced sample was PBMCs. The chain's CDR3 is CASSLEATGSPGELFF. The DNA of the CDR3 is TGCGCCAGCAGCTTGGAAGCGACAGGGAGTCCCGGGGAGCTGTTTTTT. Supplemented by reference TRBV5-1 and TRBJ2-2, the full variable domain reads KAGVTQTPRYLIKTRGQQVTLSCSPISGHRSVSWYQQTPGQGLQFLFEYFSETQRNKGNFPGRFSGRQFSNSRSEMNVSTLELGDSALYLCASSLEATGSPGELFFGEGSRLTVL.